Sequencing of this T cell receptor beta chain was carried out in a study of blood T cell repertoires in COVID-19. Sequencing was performed with immunoSEQ multiplex PCR; in TCRdb, only in-frame clones are kept and a portion is missing. Of 100,000 or so clones listed, 85% to 95% are singletons. The CDR3 consists of 16 residues. Trimming took 4 bases from V and 2 from J; bases not matched to a gene: 7. Germline V gene sequence: CDR1 SGHRS, CDR2 YFSETQ. This receptor was obtained from a man aged 50 or older with active COVID-19. The V gene is TRBV5-1, the J gene TRBJ1-4; 8 bases are shared with TRBD1. The sequenced sample was peripheral blood. DNA for the CDR3: TGCGCCAGCAGCCGACAGGGGACAGTGACTAATGAAAAACTGTTTTTT. It translates to CASSRQGTVTNEKLFF.